A single sample is the source of the 5 T cell receptor beta chains below, sequenced in a study of cytomegalovirus exposure and HLA in healthy donors. Researchers ran the PCR with 60 Vbeta and 13 Jbeta primers. The repertoire was sequenced with immunoSEQ multiplex PCR; TCRdb's copy has only in-frame clones and lacks some. This repertoire shows some 130,000 clones, over 60% found once; its top ten account for about 3.1%. The sequenced sample was PBMCs. These receptors were obtained from a man between 40 and 49 years old in good health and CMV-seronegative.

This chain links TRBV7-9 with TRBJ2-1, with 11 bases fitting TRBD1. The CDR3 length is 16 residues. V was pared by 4 bases and J by 7 bases, with 9 bases of the junction left unmatched. The germline CDR1 and CDR2 sequences are SEHNR and FQNEAQ (reference sequence). The CDR3 spells CASSWHRDRGGNEQFF. As DNA, the CDR3 is TGTGCCAGCAGCTGGCACCGGGACAGGGGGGGTAATGAGCAGTTCTTC.

A single count supports this clone. The gene calls are TRBV7-9 and TRBJ1-2, with D hard to call. The CDR3 is 14 residues long. The germline V gene has CDR1 SEHNR and CDR2 FQNEAQ (reference sequence). The V end lost 3 bases, the J end lost 2 bases, and 10 bases lay between the germline ends. CDR3 in DNA: TGTGCCAGCAGCTTGTCACAGAACAACTATGGCTACACCTTC. As protein: CASSLSQNNYGYTF.

CDR3 DNA sequence: TGTGCCAGCAGACAGCCCCCAGATACGCAGTATTTT. This gives the protein CASRQPPDTQYF. J is TRBJ2-3 and V is TRBV11-2; no clear D. Trimming shortened V by 6 bases and J by 4 bases, and 8 bases separated the two germline ends. The CDR3 loop spans 12 amino acids. Germline assignment: CDR1 SGHAT and CDR2 FQNNGV. Supplemented by reference TRBV11-2 and TRBJ2-3, the full variable domain reads EAGVAQSPRYKIIEKRQSVAFWCNPISGHATLYWYQQILGQGPKLLIQFQNNGVVDDSQLPKDRFSAERLKGVDSTLKIQPAKLEDSAVYLCASRQPPDTQYFGPGTRLTVL.

This chain joins TRBV7-2 and TRBJ2-5, with 8 bases lining up with TRBD2. Per the germline V gene, CDR1 is SGHTA and CDR2 is FQGNSA. CDR3 length: 15 residues. The ends lost 6 bases at V and 5 bases at J; junction bases unmatched: 11. This CDR3 reads CASRRRPGGAETQYF. The CDR3 DNA sequence: TGTGCCAGCAGACGCAGACCCGGGGGGGCGGAGACCCAGTACTTC.

This clone came up once. The chain is built from TRBV7-9 and TRBJ1-5; 10 nucleotides match TRBD1. J gave up 4 bases and V 4 bases, and 1 base lay outside the gene matches. The CDR3 has 14 amino acids. Germline CDR1 is SEHNR and CDR2 is FQNEAQ (reference sequence). The CDR3 here is CASSSGQGNQPQHF. As DNA, the CDR3 is TGTGCCAGCAGCTCGGGACAGGGGAATCAGCCCCAGCATTTT.